What follows are 7 T cell receptor beta chains derived from one specimen sequenced in a study of cytomegalovirus exposure and HLA in healthy donors. The repertoire was sequenced with immunoSEQ multiplex PCR; TCRdb's copy has only in-frame clones and lacks some. This sample has 90,000 or so clones, with 85% found just once. Sequenced sample: PBMCs. Receptor source: a man between 18 and 29 years old in good health and CMV-seropositive.

This sequence joins TRBV6-1 and TRBJ2-7; the match to TRBD1 covers 8 bases. The CDR3 covers 15 residues. Germline V gene lookup returns CDR1 MNHNS and CDR2 SASEGT. V was pared by 2 bases and J by 3 bases, with 6 bases of the junction left unmatched. CDR3 nucleotide sequence: TGTGCCAGCAGTGAACTGGGACAGGCCTTCTACGAGCAGTACTTC. Encoded protein: CASSELGQAFYEQYF.

The chain uses TRBV5-5 and TRBJ2-5, with D tentatively TRBD1 (5 bases). Germline assignment: CDR1 SGHKS and CDR2 YYEKEE (reference sequence). There are 12 residues in the CDR3. Trimming pared 7 bases from V and 2 bases from J, leaving 9 bases between. CDR3 sequence (DNA): TGTGCCAGCTCAACAGGTCAAGAGACCCAGTACTTC. Protein: CASSTGQETQYF. The full variable domain, rest sourced from reference TRBV5-5 and TRBJ2-5, is DAGVTQSPTHLIKTRGQQVTLRCSPISGHKSVSWYQQVLGQGPQFIFQYYEKEERGRGNFPDRFSARQFPNYSSELNVNALLLGDSALYLCASSTGQETQYFGPGTRLLVL.

The rearrangement links TRBV10-1 to TRBJ2-7; 10 bases are a match to TRBD1. The germline gives CDR1 WNHNN, CDR2 SYGVQD (reference sequence). V dropped 10 bases and J dropped 0; count of bases not matched to a gene: 6. CDR3 length: 14 residues. This CDR3 is CAISDRGDSYEQYF. In DNA form, the CDR3 reads TGCGCCATTTCGGACAGGGGGGACTCCTACGAGCAGTACTTC.

This clone was recorded at least ten times. The chain joins TRBV6-4 to TRBJ2-1; 12 bases map to TRBD2. J gave up 7 bases and V 4 bases, and 2 bases lay outside the gene matches. Germline assignment: CDR1 MRHNA and CDR2 SNTAGT. The CDR3 runs to 14 residues. The CDR3 spells CASSGLAGGNEQFF. In nucleotides, the CDR3 is TGTGCCAGCAGTGGCCTAGCGGGAGGGAATGAGCAGTTCTTC.

This chain joins TRBV10-2 and TRBJ1-2, with D maybe TRBD1 (5 bases). V dropped 0 bases and J dropped 8 bases, with 10 bases sitting between them. The CDR3 runs 13 residues. Germline-derived CDR1 and CDR2 are WSHSY and SAAADI. CDR3 region: CASSESQGVGYTF. CDR3 DNA sequence: TGCGCCAGCAGTGAGTCCCAGGGTGTCGGCTACACCTTC.

This rearrangement joins TRBV5-1 to TRBJ1-5, with D possibly TRBD1 on 6 matching bases. CDR3 length: 15 amino acids. Germline V gene lookup returns CDR1 SGHRS and CDR2 YFSETQ. Trimming took off 0 bases at V and 2 bases at J, with 9 bases between the two ends. This chain's CDR3 is CASSLEGGGNQPQHF. The DNA of the CDR3 is TGCGCCAGCAGCTTGGAAGGGGGAGGCAATCAGCCCCAGCATTTT.

The chain uses TRBV27 and TRBJ1-2, with TRBD1 identical over 11 bases. The CDR3 contains 15 residues. Trimming cost V 4 bases and J 8 bases; bases outside gene matches: 9. Germline CDR1 reads MNHEY; CDR2 reads SMNVEV (reference sequence). This chain's CDR3 is CASSYSPGQGEGYTF. The CDR3 DNA sequence: TGTGCCAGCAGTTATTCGCCGGGACAGGGGGAAGGCTACACCTTC.